Included here is one T cell receptor beta chain sequence, with context. This sample was included in a study of OX40 agonist ivuxolimab in advanced cancers. For the study at large: In this cohort, patients received ivuxolimab, an agonistic anti-OX40 (CD134) antibody.

Germline CDR1 and CDR2: MNHEY and SVGAGI. The CDR3 extends over 15 amino acids. Trimming cost V 9 bases and J 2 bases, with 17 bases left between them. TCRdb's table, derived via immunoSEQ multiplex PCR, lists solely in-frame clones and lacks some. The sample holds tens of thousands of clones, roughly 80% seen once. The gene calls are TRBV6-5 and TRBJ1-3; perhaps TRBD1 as D (6 bases). The clonotype originates from an adult with an advanced solid tumor such as melanoma, head and neck, liver or kidney cancer. This specimen was CD4+ or CD8+ T cells sorted from blood, taken in a trial of the OX40 agonist ivuxolimab. The CDR3 loop is CASGRGVTTGNTIYF. The CDR3 nucleotides read TGTGCCAGTGGTAGGGGGGTTACCACTGGAAACACCATATATTTT.